One sample yielded the 22 T cell receptor beta chains listed below, sequenced in a study of T cells after yellow fever vaccination. TCRdb re-called the 5' RACE reads with MiXCR, one entry per CDR3 protein. The repertoire holds fewer than 150,000 distinct CDR3 sequences, 7.2% seen once, with 2.5% to 3.5% in the top ten. The specimen was CD4+ T cells sorted from PBMCs, collected around 45 days after the first yellow fever vaccination. The receptors stem from a man between 18 and 35 years old who received the YFV17D yellow fever vaccine.

The table lists this clonotype with many counts. This sequence joins TRBV5-1 and TRBJ2-5; D remains unclear. CDR1 SGHRS and CDR2 YFSETQ come from the germline V gene. The germline V and J ends were trimmed by 6 bases and 3 bases, with 12 bases remaining between them. The CDR3 has 13 amino acids. For the CDR3, the DNA is TGCGCCAGCACCACCGACATTAAAGAGACCCAGTACTTC. Its translation is CASTTDIKETQYF.

The table lists this clonotype with many counts. The chain links TRBV4-1 to TRBJ2-5; possibly TRBD1 for D (5 bases). The CDR3 is 14 residues long. The germline V and J ends were trimmed by 4 bases and 5 bases, with 14 bases remaining between them. The germline CDR1 and CDR2 sequences are MGHRA and YSYEKL. The CDR3 sequence: CASSPAGRWETQYF. For the CDR3, the DNA is TGCGCCAGCAGCCCAGCAGGGCGGTGGGAGACCCAGTACTTC.

This clonotype was counted many times. This rearrangement joins TRBV7-2 to TRBJ2-5; TRBD2 agrees at 7 bases. The germline V gene has CDR1 SGHTA and CDR2 FQGNSA. Unmatched junction bases numbered 9, after V lost 3 bases and J lost 5 bases. The CDR3 is made up of 15 amino acids. Here the CDR3 reads CASSLWAGEGETQYF. Written as DNA, the CDR3 is TGTGCCAGCAGCTTGTGGGCGGGGGAAGGGGAGACCCAGTACTTC. The complete variable domain, with remaining parts taken from reference TRBV7-2 and TRBJ2-5, reads GAGVSQSPSNKVTEKGKDVELRCDPISGHTALYWYRQSLGQGLEFLIYFQGNSAPDKSGLPSDRFSAERTGGSVSTLTIQRTQQEDSAVYLCASSLWAGEGETQYFGPGTRLLVL.

This clonotype was counted ten times or more. V is TRBV3-1 and J is TRBJ1-5; the D is unclear. Germline V gene data show CDR1 as LGHDT and CDR2 as YNNKEL (reference sequence). The CDR3 totals 16 residues. Trimming cost V 4 bases and J 3 bases, with 16 bases left between them. CDR3 bases: TGTGCCAGCAGCCCTACGGCGGGGTGGGACAATCAGCCCCAGCATTTT. It is translated as CASSPTAGWDNQPQHF.

This clonotype was seen many times. V gene TRBV28 combines with J gene TRBJ1-1; 8 nucleotides match TRBD1. Germline trimming cut 1 base from V and 4 bases from J; bases unmatched to any gene: 2. The length of the CDR3 is 14 residues. Germline lookup yields CDR1 MDHEN and CDR2 SYDVKM. The CDR3 region is CASSLFTGGTEAFF. The CDR3, as DNA: TGTGCCAGCAGTTTATTTACAGGGGGCACTGAAGCTTTCTTT.

This clonotype was seen at least ten times. This chain connects TRBV12-5 to TRBJ2-1, with 8 bases identical to TRBD2. V gave up 8 bases and J gave up 0 bases; unmatched junction bases: 3. The CDR3 is 14 amino acids. Germline V gives CDR1 LGHNT, CDR2 FRNRAP. The CDR3 DNA reads as TGTGCTAGTCTCGGGACTAGCTCCTACAATGAGCAGTTCTTC. Its translation is CASLGTSSYNEQFF.

There are many counts of this clonotype. The chain is built from TRBV20-1 and TRBJ2-7; D is ambiguous. In germline, CDR1 is DFQATT, CDR2 SNEGSKA (reference sequence). Trimming took 5 bases from V and 0 from J, leaving 8 bases between them. CDR3 length equals 12 residues. CDR3 DNA: TGCAGTGCTCGAAGGAGCTCCTACGAGCAGTACTTC. It codes for CSARRSSYEQYF.

This clonotype was seen ten or more times. The chain combines TRBV5-1 with TRBJ2-2, with D unresolved. V gave up 1 base and J gave up 0 bases, with 4 bases separating them. Germline CDR1 reads SGHRS; CDR2 reads YFSETQ. The CDR3 is made up of 14 amino acids. CDR3 sequence: CASSLSSNTGELFF. In nucleotides, the CDR3 is TGCGCCAGCAGCTTGTCCTCGAACACCGGGGAGCTGTTTTTT.

This clonotype appeared many times. The V call is TRBV12-3 or TRBV12-4, the J call TRBJ1-3; D not certain. Trimming removed 2 bases at V and 1 base at J, with 9 bases between. The CDR3 sequence is 15 residues long. CDR3 coding DNA: TGTGCCAGCAGTTTATTGGGTATTTCTGGAAACACCATATATTTT. This sequence encodes CASSLLGISGNTIYF.

This clonotype was observed a few times. The chain uses TRBV7-9 and TRBJ1-4, with 9 nucleotides matching TRBD1. V lost 5 bases and J lost 6; bases outside the gene matches: 4. The CDR3 is 14 residues long. Germline V gene lookup returns CDR1 SEHNR and CDR2 FQNEAQ (reference sequence). CDR3 region: CASSERTGDEKLFF. DNA of the CDR3: TGTGCCAGCAGCGAGAGGACAGGGGATGAAAAACTGTTTTTT. Complete variable domain (other parts from reference TRBV7-9 and TRBJ1-4): DTGVSQNPRHKITKRGQNVTFRCDPISEHNRLYWYRQTLGQGPEFLTYFQNEAQLEKSRLLSDRFSAERPKGSFSTLEIQRTEQGDSAMYLCASSERTGDEKLFFGSGTQLSVL.

There are a few counts of this clonotype. The chain joins TRBV24-1 to TRBJ2-2; 7 nucleotides line up with TRBD1. Germline loops: CDR1 KGHDR, CDR2 SFDVKD. The CDR3 extends over 19 amino acids. Germline trimming cut 3 bases from V and 1 base from J; bases unmatched to any gene: 13. The CDR3 spells CATSDIGPRQGGNTGELFF. CDR3 sequence (DNA): TGTGCCACCAGTGATATTGGACCCCGACAGGGCGGGAACACCGGGGAGCTGTTTTTT.

This clonotype has ten or more counts. The J gene is TRBJ1-2, the V gene TRBV4-1; D ambiguous. The V end was cut by 0 bases, the J end by 0 bases, with 8 bases between. Germline CDR1 and CDR2: MGHRA and YSYEKL. The CDR3 consists of 15 residues. This CDR3 is CASSQDSQTNYGYTF. CDR3 nucleotide sequence: TGCGCCAGCAGCCAAGACAGCCAAACTAACTATGGCTACACCTTC.

At least ten counts were recorded for this clonotype. A read error is likely, as this CDR3 ends without the conserved phenylalanine or tryptophan. This chain joins TRBV4-1 and TRBJ1-1; TRBD1 matches 9 bases. Unmatched junction bases numbered 2, after V lost 3 bases and J lost 0 bases. The germline V gene encodes CDR1 MGHRA and CDR2 YSYEKL. This CDR3 is built from 15 residues. The CDR3 region has the DNA TGCGCCAGCAGCCAGCGACAGGGGGTGAACACTGAAGCTTTCTTG. This encodes CASSQRQGVNTEAFL.

There are a few counts of this clonotype. V is TRBV7-3 and J is TRBJ1-6; D may be TRBD1 (6 bases). Trimming shortened V by 6 bases and J by 10 bases, and 13 bases separated the two germline ends. Germline V gives CDR1 SGHTA, CDR2 FQGTGA. CDR3 length: 13 amino acids. The CDR3 region has the DNA TGTGCCAGCAGTTCCACCGGGACATCACCCCTCCACTTT. It yields the protein CASSSTGTSPLHF.

A remark on this clonotype: An end of the junction differs from the germline gene, which may be a read error. This chain links TRBV20-1 with TRBJ2-2; possible D gene TRBD1, 5 bases. Germline V gene sequence: CDR1 DFQATT, CDR2 SNEGSKA (reference sequence). The CDR3 length is 16 residues. The CDR3 region has the DNA TGCTGTGCTAGAGATCGAAGGCAGGGATCAACCGGGGAGCTGTTTTTT. Its translation: CCARDRRQGSTGELFF.

There are a few counts of this clonotype. The chain is built from TRBV18 and TRBJ1-1; 7 bases line up with TRBD1. Germline CDR1 KGHSH, CDR2 LQKENI. With 2 bases clipped from V and 1 base from J, the junction kept 1 base outside the gene matches. The CDR3 length is 14 residues. CDR3 sequence (DNA): TGTGCCAGCTCACCAGGACAGGAGAACACTGAAGCTTTCTTT. As protein: CASSPGQENTEAFF.

This clonotype has a count of ten or more. The rearrangement joins TRBV12-3 or TRBV12-4 to TRBJ2-5, with D uncertain. The CDR3 contains 11 residues. V was shortened by 6 bases and J by 4 bases, with 6 bases between the two germline ends. CDR3 nucleotides: TGTGCCAGCAGAAACATAGAGACCCAGTACTTC. It is translated as CASRNIETQYF.

This clonotype was recorded at least ten times. This chain joins TRBV2 and TRBJ2-1; TRBD1 matches at 10 bases. The CDR3 length is 15 residues. V lost 1 base, J lost 4 bases, and 1 base stayed unmatched. Germline CDR1 is SNHLY and CDR2 is FYNNEI. The CDR3 DNA follows: TGTGCCAGCAGTGAAGGACAGGGGGCATACAATGAGCAGTTCTTC. Translating it yields CASSEGQGAYNEQFF.

This chain connects TRBV2 to TRBJ1-2; D uncertain. This CDR3 has 12 residues. In germline, CDR1 is SNHLY, CDR2 FYNNEI. Deletions cut 4 bases from V and 6 bases from J, with 9 bases between. In nucleotides, the CDR3 is TGTGCCAGCAGTGGGGTCGGAGATGGCTACACCTTC. The encoded protein is CASSGVGDGYTF.

There are many counts of this clonotype. V and J are TRBV5-1 and TRBJ2-3, with D possibly being TRBD1 (5 bases). Trimming took 2 bases from V and 4 from J, leaving 14 bases between them. This CDR3 has 15 residues. Germline-derived CDR1 and CDR2 are SGHRS and YFSETQ. This chain's CDR3 is CASSFEPWGADTQYF. DNA of the CDR3: TGCGCCAGCAGCTTCGAGCCCTGGGGCGCAGATACGCAGTATTTT. Together with reference TRBV5-1 and TRBJ2-3, the CDR3 gives the full variable domain: KAGVTQTPRYLIKTRGQQVTLSCSPISGHRSVSWYQQTPGQGLQFLFEYFSETQRNKGNFPGRFSGRQFSNSRSEMNVSTLELGDSALYLCASSFEPWGADTQYFGPGTRLTVL.

The chain carries TRBV29-1 and TRBJ2-5; D gene ambiguous. Germline-derived CDR1 and CDR2 are SQVTM and ANQGSEA. The CDR3 extends over 12 amino acids. V dropped 0 bases and J dropped 3 bases, with 5 bases sitting between them. The CDR3 DNA reads as TGCAGCGTTGAAGACACGGAAGAGACCCAGTACTTC. This sequence encodes CSVEDTEETQYF.

This clonotype was seen many times. The chain couples TRBV20-1 to TRBJ2-5; D may be TRBD2 (6 bases). The CDR3 covers 13 residues. The germline V and J ends were trimmed by 3 bases and 3 bases, with 11 bases remaining between them. Looked up from germline, CDR1 is DFQATT and CDR2 is SNEGSKA (reference sequence). In DNA, the CDR3 is TGCAGTGCTAGCGGGGGTAGAAAAGAGACCCAGTACTTC. Its translation: CSASGGRKETQYF.